This T cell receptor (beta chain) was captured by sequencing in a study of blood T cells in healthy people across ages. General study findings and limits: Considered underestimates were the diversity estimates obtained from one million T cells. Roughly linearly, TCR beta diversity per million T cells fell as age increased.

The CDR3 extends over 13 amino acids. Germline CDR1 is DFQATT and CDR2 is SNEGSKA (reference sequence). V shed 6 bases and J shed 0 bases, with 11 bases lying between them. This clonotype was observed a few times. Its target is not known. Primed by a sample-barcoded 5' primer and a J-beta primer mix, a second PCR proceeded for roughly 6 to 12 cycles. TCRdb ran MiXCR on the 5' RACE reads and lists one entry per CDR3 protein. The sample contains approximately 760,000 distinct CDR3 sequences, just under 25% of which appear only once. This sample also belongs to another study, concerning T cells of mothers and their children.

The clonotype originates from a boy aged 5-17 years in good health. The sequencing sample was made of blood. The chain is built from TRBV20-1 and TRBJ1-2; possible D gene TRBD1, 5 bases. The CDR3 protein is CSAPTASNYGYTF. CDR3 nucleotides: TGCAGTGCGCCGACAGCTTCTAACTATGGCTACACCTTC.